The 16 T cell receptor beta chains listed next were all sequenced from one sample in a study of T cells after yellow fever vaccination. From the 5' RACE reads, TCRdb called clonotypes with MiXCR, one entry per CDR3 protein. In the table there are around 250,000 distinct CDR3 sequences, around 4.9% of which are singletons. Sequencing was performed on CD4+ T cells sorted from PBMCs, taken on the day of the yellow fever booster vaccination. The receptors originated from a man between 18 and 29 years old who received the YFV17D yellow fever vaccine.

This clonotype was counted ten times or more. The V and J genes are TRBV28 and TRBJ1-1; weak D call: TRBD1 (6 bases). This CDR3 region has 15 residues. Deletions cut 2 bases from V and 0 bases from J, with 10 bases between. CDR1 MDHEN and CDR2 SYDVKM come from the germline V gene. The CDR3 bases are TGTGCCAGCAGTTTAGGGGGCAGGATGAACACTGAAGCTTTCTTT. Its translation: CASSLGGRMNTEAFF.

This clonotype occurred a few times. In DNA form, the CDR3 reads TGTGCCAGCATAGGGGGGCCCGGGGAGCTGTTTTTT. This gives the protein CASIGGPGELFF. The rearrangement links TRBV12-3 or TRBV12-4 to TRBJ2-2; tentatively, D is TRBD1 or TRBD2 (6 bases each). This CDR3 spans 12 amino acids. Trimming removed 7 bases from V and 6 bases from J, with 9 bases in between.

This clonotype was found a few times. The chain links TRBV5-1 to TRBJ2-7, with D possibly being TRBD1 or TRBD2 (5 bases each). The CDR3 has 15 residues. The germline CDR1 and CDR2 sequences are SGHRS and YFSETQ. The V end lost 4 bases, the J end lost 3 bases, and 17 bases lay between the germline ends. The CDR3 nucleotides are TGCGCCAGCAGCCCCGCTCCTGGGACCTACTACGAGCAGTACTTC. Encoded protein: CASSPAPGTYYEQYF.

This clonotype was seen repeatedly, ten times or more. The rearrangement joins TRBV29-1 to TRBJ2-5; 7 nucleotides agree with TRBD1. V lost 4 bases to trimming and J lost 1 base; unmatched junction nucleotides: 6. CDR1 and CDR2 from the germline V gene are SQVTM and ANQGSEA. The CDR3 has 14 residues. Written as DNA, the CDR3 is TGCAGCGTTGGGCAGCGGACAGGCCAAGAGACCCAGTACTTC. It codes for CSVGQRTGQETQYF.

In its sample, this clonotype was seen many times. This chain joins TRBV18 and TRBJ2-1; 8 nucleotides match TRBD1. Germline V gives CDR1 KGHSH, CDR2 LQKENI. This CDR3 is 15 amino acids long. Germline trimming cut 6 bases from V and 5 bases from J; bases unmatched to any gene: 9. As DNA, the CDR3 is TGTGCCAGCTCGAGACAGGGGAGTCGAGACAATGAGCAGTTCTTC. This encodes CASSRQGSRDNEQFF. The variable domain in full, completed from reference TRBV18 and TRBJ2-1, reads NAGVMQNPRHLVRRRGQEARLRCSPMKGHSHVYWYRQLPEEGLKFMVYLQKENIIDESGMPKERFSAEFPKEGPSILRIQQVVRGDSAAYFCASSRQGSRDNEQFFGPGTRLTVL.

This chain links TRBV7-8 with TRBJ2-7; D is unresolved. The CDR3 has 12 residues. Germline V lookup: CDR1 SGHVS, CDR2 FQNEAQ. Trimming took 3 bases from V and 7 from J, leaving 10 bases between them. CDR3 sequence reads: CASSFYGSEQYV. The CDR3 coding sequence is TGTGCCAGCAGCTTTTACGGGTCGGAGCAGTACGTC.

This clonotype was picked up a small number of times. The chain uses TRBV20-1 and TRBJ2-1; D remains unclear. Trimming took 4 bases from V and 9 from J, leaving 16 bases between them. The germline CDR1 and CDR2 sequences are DFQATT and SNEGSKA (reference sequence). This CDR3 contains 13 residues. CDR3 region: CSATTPPLGEQFF. The CDR3 DNA reads TGCAGTGCTACGACTCCGCCCTTAGGTGAGCAGTTCTTC.

This clonotype showed up many times. Here the CDR3 reads CASSSGRARGYTF. CDR3 in DNA: TGTGCCAGCAGTAGCGGTAGGGCCCGCGGCTACACCTTC. The V gene is TRBV12-3 or TRBV12-4, the J gene TRBJ1-2; D gene unclear. The length of the CDR3 is 13 residues. V was cut by 5 bases and J by 8 bases, with 15 bases left in between.

This clonotype was found a few times. CDR3 protein: CSARFRAQNTEAFF. CDR3 in DNA: TGCAGTGCTAGATTCCGGGCTCAGAACACTGAAGCTTTCTTT. The J gene is TRBJ1-1, the V gene TRBV20-1, with D uncertain. The CDR3 covers 14 residues. Trimming took 2 bases from V and 1 from J, leaving 11 bases between them. Per germline, CDR1 DFQATT and CDR2 SNEGSKA (reference sequence).

This clonotype was found many times. The rearrangement links TRBV25-1 to TRBJ2-3; the D gene is possibly TRBD2 (5 bases). Trimming pared 5 bases from V and 5 bases from J, leaving 17 bases between. CDR3 length: 15 amino acids. Germline loops: CDR1 MGHDK, CDR2 SYGVNS. The CDR3 DNA is TGTGCCAGCAGTCTCACGGGGAATAGCGTAGATACGCAGTATTTT. Amino acid sequence: CASSLTGNSVDTQYF.

This clonotype was counted a few times. V usage is TRBV11-2 and J usage is TRBJ1-3, with TRBD1 matching 9 bases. The V gene end was trimmed by 5 bases and the J gene end by 2 bases; junction bases not matched to a gene: 4. The CDR3 consists of 15 residues. Germline V CDR1 and CDR2: SGHAT, FQNNGV. The CDR3 sequence is CASSPGTGPGNTIYF. In nucleotides, the CDR3 is TGTGCCAGCAGCCCCGGGACAGGGCCTGGAAACACCATATATTTT.

This clonotype occurred a few times. V is TRBV5-1 and J is TRBJ1-2; TRBD1 agrees at 9 bases. The CDR3 consists of 15 residues. V trimming: 4 bases; J trimming: 2 bases; junction bases outside the gene matches: 6. Germline CDR1 SGHRS, CDR2 YFSETQ. The CDR3 loop is CASSPPDRGNYGYTF. The CDR3 nucleotides are TGCGCCAGCAGCCCCCCGGACAGGGGAAACTATGGCTACACCTTC. The full variable domain, with the rest looked up from reference TRBV5-1 and TRBJ1-2, is KAGVTQTPRYLIKTRGQQVTLSCSPISGHRSVSWYQQTPGQGLQFLFEYFSETQRNKGNFPGRFSGRQFSNSRSEMNVSTLELGDSALYLCASSPPDRGNYGYTFGSGTRLTVV.

The V gene is TRBV7-2, the J gene TRBJ2-2; 8 bases match TRBD1. This CDR3 is built from 15 residues. Unmatched junction bases numbered 8, after V lost 6 bases and J lost 5 bases. CDR1 and CDR2 from the germline V gene are SGHTA and FQGNSA. The CDR3 nucleotides are TGTGCCAGCAGACCCGGACAGGGTGGGACCGGGGAGCTGTTTTTT. Encoded protein: CASRPGQGGTGELFF.

The V gene is TRBV5-1, the J gene TRBJ1-1, with 8 bases aligning to TRBD1. CDR1 is SGHRS and CDR2 is YFSETQ in the germline V gene. There are 18 residues in the CDR3. The ends lost 6 bases at V and 0 bases at J; junction bases unmatched: 16. The DNA for the CDR3 is TGCGCCAGCACCCGGGTGGGATTACAGGGGGGAATGAACACTGAAGCTTTCTTT. This sequence encodes CASTRVGLQGGMNTEAFF.

This clonotype was picked up many times. The CDR3 is CSDRGGLYDTQYF. CDR3 DNA sequence: TGCAGTGACCGGGGGGGCTTGTATGATACGCAGTATTTT. V usage is TRBV20-1 and J usage is TRBJ2-3; TRBD2 agrees at 8 bases. This CDR3 has 13 residues. V lost 7 bases, J lost 6 bases, and 9 bases stayed unmatched. CDR1 is DFQATT, CDR2 SNEGSKA, per germline (reference sequence).

This chain uses TRBV5-1 with TRBJ2-3; a weak D match, TRBD2 (5 bases). The V end lost 0 bases, the J end lost 2 bases, and 13 bases lay between the germline ends. Germline V gene sequence: CDR1 SGHRS, CDR2 YFSETQ. This CDR3 is 16 amino acids long. The CDR3 nucleotides read TGCGCCAGCAGCTTGGTCCCCCAGCGGTCCACAGATACGCAGTATTTT. This encodes CASSLVPQRSTDTQYF.